This TCR beta chain came from a study of shared clonotypes between healthy human individuals. Study at large: A couple of women and a few men aged 18 to 49 made up the donors. Three plates were used per donor for CD4 naive, three for CD4 memory, two for CD8 naive and one for CD8 memory.

Points from the study as a whole: Larger estimated richness was generally recorded for naive subsets relative to memory subsets.

Sequencing used immunoSEQ multiplex PCR; TCRdb keeps in-frame clones, though not all of them. The data show a few million clones, with roughly 92% seen just once and around 0.14% held by the top ten. The table lists this clone with a count of one. Its matching antigen is unknown. This sequence originates from a man younger than 30 in good health. Sequenced material: naive CD4+ T cells sorted from blood. Subset here: CD45RA+ positively selected.

The DNA for the CDR3 is TGTGCCAGCAGTTTAGGCGGACGGGGCGGGGGCCCCGCGGGTACGCAGTATTTT. The encoded protein is CASSLGGRGGGPAGTQYF. The chain has TRBV28 and TRBJ2-3, with TRBD2 as a possible D gene (7 bases). The V end lost 2 bases, the J end lost 8 bases, and 26 bases lay between the germline ends. CDR1 and CDR2 (germline): MDHEN, SYDVKM. This CDR3 spans 18 amino acids.